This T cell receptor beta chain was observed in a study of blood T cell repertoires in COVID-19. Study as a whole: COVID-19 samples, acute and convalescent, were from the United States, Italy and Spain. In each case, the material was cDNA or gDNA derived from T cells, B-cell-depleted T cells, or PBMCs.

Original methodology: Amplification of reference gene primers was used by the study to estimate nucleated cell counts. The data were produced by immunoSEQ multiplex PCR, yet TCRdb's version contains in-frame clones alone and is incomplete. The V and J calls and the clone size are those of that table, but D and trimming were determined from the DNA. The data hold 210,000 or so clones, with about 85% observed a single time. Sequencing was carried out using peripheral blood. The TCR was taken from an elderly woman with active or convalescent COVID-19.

The CDR3 DNA reads as TGTGCCAGCAGTGGGCAGGGGCCCACAGTTGGCTACACCTTC. This translates into CASSGQGPTVGYTF. V gene TRBV2 combines with J gene TRBJ1-2; weak D call: TRBD1 (6 bases). Germline CDR1 and CDR2: SNHLY and FYNNEI. The CDR3 covers 14 residues. Between the trimmed V and J ends, which lost 4 bases and 7 bases, there was a span of 16 bases.